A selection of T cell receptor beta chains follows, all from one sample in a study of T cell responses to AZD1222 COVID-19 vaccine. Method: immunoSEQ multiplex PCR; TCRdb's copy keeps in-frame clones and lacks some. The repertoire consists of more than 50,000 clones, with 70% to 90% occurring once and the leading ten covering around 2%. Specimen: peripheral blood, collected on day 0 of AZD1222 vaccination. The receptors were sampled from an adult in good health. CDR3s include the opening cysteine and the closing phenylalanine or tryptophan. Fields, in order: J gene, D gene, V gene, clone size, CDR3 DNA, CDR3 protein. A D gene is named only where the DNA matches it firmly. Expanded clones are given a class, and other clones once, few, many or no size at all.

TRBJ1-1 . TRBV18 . TGTGCCAGCTCACCAACAGGTGGGAACACTGAAGCTTTCTTT CASSPTGGNTEAFF
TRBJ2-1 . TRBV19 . TGTGCCAGTAGTATTGTAAAGAGCCATGAGCAGTTCTTC CASSIVKSHEQFF
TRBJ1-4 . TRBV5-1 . TGCGCCAGCAGCTTGGGGGCAGGGGCAACTAATGAAAAACTGTTTTTT CASSLGAGATNEKLFF
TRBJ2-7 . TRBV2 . TGTGCCAGCAGCCCCTTATGGGGCAGGTCCTACGAGCAGTACTTC CASSPLWGRSYEQYF
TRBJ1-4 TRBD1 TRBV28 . TGTGCCAGCAGTATGGGACAGGGGGCGCTTGAAAAACTGTTTTTT CASSMGQGALEKLFF
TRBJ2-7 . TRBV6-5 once TGTGCCAGCATGATTCGGAAAGGTCTCGAGCAGTACTTC CASMIRKGLEQYF
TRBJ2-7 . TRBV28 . TGTGCCAGCAGGCTAAACTACGAGCAGTACTTC CASRLNYEQYF
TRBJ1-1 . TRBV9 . TGTGCCAGCAGCGTAACACACCTCTTAAACACTGAAGCTTTCTTT CASSVTHLLNTEAFF
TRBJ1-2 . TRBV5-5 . TGTGCCAGCAGCTTGGTTTTCGGACTCGAAAACTATGGCTACACCTTC CASSLVFGLENYGYTF
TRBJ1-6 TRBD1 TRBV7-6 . TGTGCCAGCAGCTCGCGGACAGGGCCTAATTCACCCCTCCACTTT CASSSRTGPNSPLHF
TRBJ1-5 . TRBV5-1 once TGCGCCAGCAGCTTGGACGGGTTGGGGAAACAGCCCCAGCATTTT CASSLDGLGKQPQHF
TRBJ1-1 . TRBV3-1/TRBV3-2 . TGTGCCAGCAGCCAAGTAGCCCCGGGACTAGGCACTGAAGCTTTCTTT CASSQVAPGLGTEAFF
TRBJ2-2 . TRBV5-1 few TGCGCCAGCAGCCGGGGTGCGGGAGCGGGGACAAGTACTTTTACCGGGGAGCTGTTTTTT CASSRGAGAGTSTFTGELFF
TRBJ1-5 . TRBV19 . TGTGCCAGTAGTATGCGGGCAGTTCCCAACCATGGCAATCAGCCCCAGCATTTT CASSMRAVPNHGNQPQHF
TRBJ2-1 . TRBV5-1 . TGCGCCAGCAGCCTGATCCAGGGCCATGAGCAGTTCTTC CASSLIQGHEQFF
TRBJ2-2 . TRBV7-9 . TGTGCCAGCAGCTTAGGACAAGGCTTGAACACCGGGGAGCTGTTTTTT CASSLGQGLNTGELFF
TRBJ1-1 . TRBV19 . TGTGCCAGTAGTATAGATTATGGCAGGGAGAACACTGAAGCTTTCTTT CASSIDYGRENTEAFF
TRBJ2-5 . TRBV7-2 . TGTGCCAGCAGCTTAGCGGTTGGGTTGCAAGAGACCCAGTACTTC CASSLAVGLQETQYF
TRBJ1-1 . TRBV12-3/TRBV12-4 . TGTGCCAGCAGCAAACAGGGGAACACTGAAGCTTTCTTT CASSKQGNTEAFF
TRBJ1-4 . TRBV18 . TGTGCCAGCTCACGGGCGGGGCACGGGGACGAAAAACTGTTTTTT CASSRAGHGDEKLFF
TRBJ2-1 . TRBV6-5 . TGTGCCAGCAGCTCAAGCGGAACCTCCGGCAATGAGCAGTTCTTC CASSSSGTSGNEQFF
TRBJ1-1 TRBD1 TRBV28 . TGTGCCAGCAGTTTAGGACAGGCGAACACTGAAGCTTTCTTT CASSLGQANTEAFF
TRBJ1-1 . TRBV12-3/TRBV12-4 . TGTGCCAGCAGTGGGGGAGGGACCTGGGCTTTCTTT CASSGGGTWAFF
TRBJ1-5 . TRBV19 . TGTGCCAGTAGCTCTGGGGGCAGCGGTCAGCCCCAGCATTTT CASSSGGSGQPQHF
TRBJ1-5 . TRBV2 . TGTGCCAGCAGCAAAGAGGGAGATCAGCCCCAGCATTTT CASSKEGDQPQHF
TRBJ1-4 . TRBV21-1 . TGTGCCAGCAGCAAATGCGGCAGGTCTAATGAAAAACTGTTTTTT CASSKCGRSNEKLFF
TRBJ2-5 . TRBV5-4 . TGTGCCAGCAGCCGGAGGGGGACCCAGTACTTC CASSRRGTQYF
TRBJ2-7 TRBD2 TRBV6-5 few TGTGCCAGCAAAGGGACTAGCGGCCTCTACGAGCAGTACTTC CASKGTSGLYEQYF
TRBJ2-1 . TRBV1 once TGCACCAGCACCCGCATCGACCCAACCTACAATGAGCAGTTCTTC CTSTRIDPTYNEQFF
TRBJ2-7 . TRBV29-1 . TGCAGCGTTGGCGTCCACCCCTACGAGCAGTACTTC CSVGVHPYEQYF
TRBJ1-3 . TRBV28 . TGTGCCAGCAGCCCTACCTTAGTCTCTGGAAACACCATATATTTT CASSPTLVSGNTIYF
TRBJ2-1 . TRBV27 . TGTGCCATCGCAAGGAAGGGGTACAATGAGCAGTTCTTC CAIARKGYNEQFF
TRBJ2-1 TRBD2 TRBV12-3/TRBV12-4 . TGTGCCAGCAGTTCGCGACTAGCAAGGTTCTTC CASSSRLARFF
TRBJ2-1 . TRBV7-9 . TGTGCCAGCAGCCCCCTGGAGGGGAGCTCCTACAATGAGCAGTTCTTC CASSPLEGSSYNEQFF
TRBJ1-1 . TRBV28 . TGTGCCAGCAGGAGACAGAGCCCCACTGAAGCTTTCTTT CASRRQSPTEAFF
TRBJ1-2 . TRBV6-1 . TGTGCCAGCAGTGAGGGACCCCGGGCAGGTGGCTACACCTTC CASSEGPRAGGYTF
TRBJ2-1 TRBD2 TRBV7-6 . TGTGCCAGCAGCTTATTAGGACTAGCGGACAATGAGCAGTTCTTC CASSLLGLADNEQFF
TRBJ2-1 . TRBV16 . TGTGCCAGCAGCTTCCAAGGGGGATATGAGCAGTTCTTC CASSFQGGYEQFF
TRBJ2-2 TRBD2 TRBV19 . TGTGCCAGTACAAAGCGGGGGGACACCGGGGAGCTGTTTTTT CASTKRGDTGELFF
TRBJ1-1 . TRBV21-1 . TGTGCCAGCAGCAAACCGATGCAGCGGAGGGGGAACACTGAAGCTTTCTTT CASSKPMQRRGNTEAFF
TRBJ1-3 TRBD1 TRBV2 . TGTGCCAGCGGGGGACAGGGCAACACCATATATTTT CASGGQGNTIYF
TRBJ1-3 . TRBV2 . TGTGCCAACTCGCCCCTCTCTGGAAACACCATATATTTT CANSPLSGNTIYF
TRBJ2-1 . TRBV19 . TGTGCCAGTAGTGTTGGGGACCTAGGAGGTAGCTCCTACAATGAGCAGTTCTTC CASSVGDLGGSSYNEQFF
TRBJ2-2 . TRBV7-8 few TGTGCCAGCAGCTCCATACAGGGTCCGACCGGGGAGCTGTTTTTT CASSSIQGPTGELFF
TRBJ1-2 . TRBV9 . TGTGCCAGCAGCGTAGAACCCTCCGACAGGATGCTTACGTATGGCTACACCTTC CASSVEPSDRMLTYGYTF
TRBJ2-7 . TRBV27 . TGTGCCAGCAGTTTAGGCCCGGGACAACTCTACGAGCAGTACTTC CASSLGPGQLYEQYF
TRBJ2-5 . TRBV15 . TGTGCCACCAGCAGAGCTGGAACAGGGTCATGGGAGACCCAGTACTTC CATSRAGTGSWETQYF
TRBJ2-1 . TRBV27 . TGTGCCAGCAGTTTGGAGCAGGGTTCCTACAATGAGCAGTTCTTC CASSLEQGSYNEQFF
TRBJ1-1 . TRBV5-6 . TGTGCCAGCAGCTTCCGGACAGCCACTGAAGCTTTCTTT CASSFRTATEAFF